The rows below give T cell receptor beta chains drawn from one sample of a study of Tregs in tolerant kidney transplant recipients. Antigen specificity for these receptors is unknown. Clones were read by immunoSEQ multiplex PCR, and TCRdb kept only the in-frame ones, dropping some. The table shows just under 45,000 clones, with 95% occurring only once. Sequencing was performed on Tregs from blood cultured with allogeneic cells. These receptors came from a human donor in good health. The CDR3 runs from the conserved cysteine through the conserved F or W. D genes are given only for firm matches. Clone size is given for some rows only: seen once, a few or many times, or a class if the clone is expanded.

clone_size j_call d_call v_call cdr3_nt cdr3_aa
few TRBJ2-7 - TRBV12-5 TGTGCTAGTGCCCTTTGGGGGGCCAGAGAGCAGTACTTC CASALWGAREQYF
- TRBJ2-7 - TRBV6-5 TGTGCCAGCAGTTCCAGGCGGGGCGAGCAGTACTTC CASSSRRGEQYF
- TRBJ2-2 - TRBV7-9 TGTGCCAGCAGCCAGGCCGGCACAGGGAACACCGGGGAGCTGTTTTTT CASSQAGTGNTGELFF
- TRBJ2-2 - TRBV4-1 TGCGCCAGCAGCAATCCAACAGGGCAGGAGGACAACGCCGGGGAGCTGTTTTTT CASSNPTGQEDNAGELFF
- TRBJ1-4 - TRBV27 TGTGCCTCACCAGGTTGGGGACGAAACGAAAAACTGTTTTTT CASPGWGRNEKLFF
- TRBJ1-2 TRBD1 TRBV4-1 TGCGCCAGCAGTCAAGCTGGAGGACAGGGGCGCTATGGCTACACCTTC CASSQAGGQGRYGYTF
- TRBJ2-1 TRBD2 TRBV27 TGTGCCAGCAGCCCCCCCGCGGGGGGCTACAATGAGCAGTTCTTC CASSPPAGGYNEQFF
- TRBJ2-1 TRBD2 TRBV19 TGTGCCAGTAGTCCGGGACTAGCGGGGGCTCCCTACAATGAGCAGTTCTTC CASSPGLAGAPYNEQFF
- TRBJ2-7 - TRBV5-4 TGTGCCAGCAGCTTGGACGGCTCCTACGAGCAGTACTTC CASSLDGSYEQYF
- TRBJ1-6 - TRBV6-5 TGTGCCAGCAGTATCGACAGTCGGGATAATTCACCCCTCCACTTT CASSIDSRDNSPLHF
- TRBJ2-7 - TRBV7-6 TGTGCCAGCAGCTTAAACTACTACGAGCAGTACTTC CASSLNYYEQYF
- TRBJ1-1 TRBD1 TRBV6-5 TGTGCCAGCAGTGCGACAGGGGCGGGAGCTTTCTTT CASSATGAGAFF
- TRBJ1-2 TRBD1 TRBV18 TGTGCCAGCTCACCATCGGGACAGAGGATCTATGGCTACACCTTC CASSPSGQRIYGYTF